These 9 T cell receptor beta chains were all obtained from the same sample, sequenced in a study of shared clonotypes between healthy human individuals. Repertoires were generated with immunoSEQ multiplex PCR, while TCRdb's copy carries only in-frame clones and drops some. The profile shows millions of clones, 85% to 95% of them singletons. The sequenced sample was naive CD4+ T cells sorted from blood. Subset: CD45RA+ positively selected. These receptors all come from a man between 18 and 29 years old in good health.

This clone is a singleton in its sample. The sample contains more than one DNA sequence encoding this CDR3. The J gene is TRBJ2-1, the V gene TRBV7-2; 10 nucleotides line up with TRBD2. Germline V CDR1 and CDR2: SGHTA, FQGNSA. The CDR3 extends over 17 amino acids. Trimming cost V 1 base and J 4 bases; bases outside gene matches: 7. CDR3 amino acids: CASSLVVAGGLYNEQFF. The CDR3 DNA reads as TGTGCCAGCAGCTTAGTAGTAGCGGGAGGTTTATACAATGAGCAGTTCTTC.

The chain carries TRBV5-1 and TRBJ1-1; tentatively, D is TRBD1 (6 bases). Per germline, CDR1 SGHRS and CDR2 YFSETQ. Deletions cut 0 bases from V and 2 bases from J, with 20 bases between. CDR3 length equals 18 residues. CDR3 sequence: CASSLGPSGHPGNTEAFF. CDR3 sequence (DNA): TGCGCCAGCAGCTTGGGGCCCTCGGGACACCCTGGTAACACTGAAGCTTTCTTT.

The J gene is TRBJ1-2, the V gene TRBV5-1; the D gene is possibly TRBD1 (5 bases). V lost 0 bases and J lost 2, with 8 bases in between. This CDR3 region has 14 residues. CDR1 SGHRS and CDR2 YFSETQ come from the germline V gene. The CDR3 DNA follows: TGCGCCAGCAGCTTGGTAGGGGAGAACTATGGCTACACCTTC. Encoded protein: CASSLVGENYGYTF. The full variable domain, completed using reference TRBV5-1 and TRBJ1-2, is KAGVTQTPRYLIKTRGQQVTLSCSPISGHRSVSWYQQTPGQGLQFLFEYFSETQRNKGNFPGRFSGRQFSNSRSEMNVSTLELGDSALYLCASSLVGENYGYTFGSGTRLTVV.

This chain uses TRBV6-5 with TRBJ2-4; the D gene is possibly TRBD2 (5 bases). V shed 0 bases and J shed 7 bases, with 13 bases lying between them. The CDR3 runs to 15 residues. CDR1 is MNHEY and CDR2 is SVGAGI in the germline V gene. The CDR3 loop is CASSYSASISNIQYF. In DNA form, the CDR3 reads TGTGCCAGCAGTTACTCGGCTAGCATTTCGAACATTCAGTACTTC.

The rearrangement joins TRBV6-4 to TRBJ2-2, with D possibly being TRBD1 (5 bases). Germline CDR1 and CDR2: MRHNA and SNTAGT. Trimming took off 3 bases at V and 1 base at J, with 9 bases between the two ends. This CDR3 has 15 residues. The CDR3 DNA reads TGTGCCAGCAGTGAAGGGGCTCGGAACACCGGGGAGCTGTTTTTT. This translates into CASSEGARNTGELFF.

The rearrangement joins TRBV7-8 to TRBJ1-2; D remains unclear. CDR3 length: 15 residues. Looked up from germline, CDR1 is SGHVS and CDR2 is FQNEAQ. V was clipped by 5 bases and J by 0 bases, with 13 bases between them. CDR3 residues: CASSTYTAANYGYTF. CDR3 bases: TGTGCCAGCAGCACCTACACGGCGGCTAACTATGGCTACACCTTC.

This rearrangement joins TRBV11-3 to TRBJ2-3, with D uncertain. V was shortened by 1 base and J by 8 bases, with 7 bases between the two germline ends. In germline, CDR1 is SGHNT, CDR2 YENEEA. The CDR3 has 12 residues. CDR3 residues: CASSLGQGTQYF. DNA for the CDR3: TGTGCCAGCAGCTTAGGCCAAGGTACGCAGTATTTT.

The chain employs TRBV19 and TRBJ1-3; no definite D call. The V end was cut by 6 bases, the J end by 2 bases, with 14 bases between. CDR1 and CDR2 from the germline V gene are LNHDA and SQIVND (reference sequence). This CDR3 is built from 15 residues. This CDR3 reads CASRDKIPPGNTIYF. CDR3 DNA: TGTGCCAGTAGGGATAAGATCCCCCCTGGAAACACCATATATTTT.

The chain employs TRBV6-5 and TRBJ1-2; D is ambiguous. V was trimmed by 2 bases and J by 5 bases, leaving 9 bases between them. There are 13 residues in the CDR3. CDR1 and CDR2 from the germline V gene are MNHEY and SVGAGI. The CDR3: CASSYQIGYGYTF. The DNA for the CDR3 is TGTGCCAGCAGTTACCAAATTGGTTATGGCTACACCTTC.